Below, 24 T cell receptor beta chains from the same sample are listed, as sequenced in a study of blood T cells in healthy people across ages. The authors ran a second PCR of about 6 to 11 cycles using a sample-barcoded 5' primer and a J-beta primer mix. TCRdb called the 5' RACE reads again in MiXCR, with one record for every CDR3 protein. The sample includes about 670,000 distinct CDR3 sequences, over 40% of them seen just once. The specimen was blood. These receptors were taken from a woman of 80 years or more in good health.

Only a few counts were recorded for this clonotype. This chain links TRBV3-1 with TRBJ1-2, with D perhaps TRBD1 (6 bases). The ends were cut back, 4 bases at V and 0 bases at J, with 12 bases in the middle. This CDR3 comprises 15 residues. Germline assignment: CDR1 LGHDT and CDR2 YNNKEL (reference sequence). The CDR3 region has the DNA TGTGCCAGCAGCCCAACAGGGTCCGCTAACTATGGCTACACCTTC. Protein: CASSPTGSANYGYTF. Full variable domain (missing parts from reference TRBV3-1 and TRBJ1-2): DTAVSQTPKYLVTQMGNDKSIKCEQNLGHDTMYWYKQDSKKFLKIMFSYNNKELIINETVPNRFSPKSPDKAHLNLHINSLELGDSAVYFCASSPTGSANYGYTFGSGTRLTVV.

This clonotype was counted a few times. This chain joins TRBV6-6 and TRBJ1-1; D is perhaps TRBD1 (6 bases). The V gene lost 4 bases and the J gene lost 1 base, with 19 bases spanning the gap. The CDR3 extends over 17 amino acids. Germline V gene data show CDR1 as MNHNY and CDR2 as SVGAGI (reference sequence). The CDR3 loop is CASSSPLQGTRNTEAFF. In DNA, the CDR3 is TGTGCCAGCAGTTCCCCGCTTCAGGGGACGAGGAACACTGAAGCTTTCTTT.

The rearrangement links TRBV7-2 to TRBJ2-3; D not certain. CDR1 SGHTA and CDR2 FQGNSA come from the germline V gene. V lost 5 bases to trimming and J lost 4 bases, with 13 bases between them. This CDR3 spans 14 amino acids. CDR3 loop: CASSQQKLPDTQYF. In DNA, the CDR3 is TGTGCCAGCAGCCAGCAAAAACTTCCAGATACGCAGTATTTT.

Worth noting for this clonotype: It may be a read error: a sequence one base away is much more abundant. This chain uses TRBV9 with TRBJ2-3; possible D gene TRBD2, 6 bases. The CDR3 loop spans 14 amino acids. CDR1 is SGDLS and CDR2 is YYNGEE in the germline V gene. CDR3 DNA sequence: TGTGTCAGCAGCGTAGAACCGGGAGCAGATACGCAGTATTTT. Its protein is CVSSVEPGADTQYF.

The chain recombines TRBV7-2 with TRBJ2-5, with TRBD2 matching over 14 bases. The germline V gene encodes CDR1 SGHTA and CDR2 FQGNSA. The ends lost 1 base at V and 1 base at J; junction bases unmatched: 2. This CDR3 has 17 residues. This CDR3 reads CASSLGLAGGPQETQYF. For the CDR3, the DNA is TGTGCCAGCAGCTTAGGACTAGCGGGGGGGCCCCAAGAGACCCAGTACTTC.

This clonotype was counted ten times or more. The chain joins TRBV10-3 to TRBJ2-1; D remains unclear. V was clipped by 9 bases and J by 5 bases, with 17 bases between them. Germline V lookup: CDR1 ENHRY, CDR2 SYGVKD. The CDR3 length is 14 residues. CDR3 coding DNA: TGTGCCATAGCCCGACAACTCGACAACAATGAGCAGTTCTTC. Encoded protein: CAIARQLDNNEQFF.

The chain employs TRBV12-3 or TRBV12-4 and TRBJ2-2; TRBD1 might be the D (5 bases). V dropped 6 bases and J dropped 3 bases, with 8 bases sitting between them. This CDR3 has 13 residues. This CDR3 is CASRAGYTGELFF. The CDR3 DNA sequence: TGTGCCAGCAGGGCAGGGTACACCGGGGAGCTGTTTTTT.

This chain links TRBV21-1 with TRBJ2-5. The J call is uncertain, as TRBJ2-7 better fits the DNA end. TRBV21-1 corresponds to a pseudogene. This CDR3 has 15 residues. Here the CDR3 DNA reads TGTGCCAGCAGCAAAGTCAACTCGAGGACCTACGAGCAGTACTTC. It translates to CASSKVNSRTYEQYF.

This clonotype was seen only a few times. The chain has TRBV5-1 and TRBJ1-5, with D tentatively TRBD1 (5 bases). V lost 4 bases, J lost 7 bases, and 12 bases lay in between. This CDR3 region has 13 residues. The germline V gene encodes CDR1 SGHRS and CDR2 YFSETQ. DNA of the CDR3: TGCGCCAGCAGCGCCGGGGGTTGGCAGCCCCAGCATTTT. This encodes CASSAGGWQPQHF.

This clonotype was seen more than once but under ten times. The chain carries TRBV28 and TRBJ1-2; 12 nucleotides match TRBD1. Germline V lookup: CDR1 MDHEN, CDR2 SYDVKM. The CDR3 extends over 15 amino acids. After removal of 4 bases from V and 7 bases from J, the junction contained 7 bases not matched to a gene. CDR3 DNA sequence: TGTGCCAGCAGTTGCGCCGGGACAGGGGGCCTTGGCTACACCTTC. Amino acids: CASSCAGTGGLGYTF.

In its sample, this clonotype was seen a few times. Here the CDR3 DNA reads TGTAAAAACTCTAAGGGGCTAGCGGAGACCTCCTCCTACAATGAGCAGTTCTTC. Protein sequence: CKNSKGLAETSSYNEQFF. The chain has TRBV21-1 and TRBJ2-1; TRBD2 is taken as the D call from the table, unchecked against the DNA. TRBV21-1 is given as a pseudogene. The CDR3 sequence is 18 residues long.

This clonotype was seen many times. The chain couples TRBV3-1 to TRBJ2-1; no definite D call. V was pared by 2 bases and J by 8 bases, with 13 bases between. This CDR3 comprises 14 residues. Germline V lookup: CDR1 LGHDT, CDR2 YNNKEL (reference sequence). The CDR3: CASSQRSPSDEQFF. CDR3 coding DNA: TGTGCCAGCAGCCAAAGGTCCCCGAGCGATGAGCAGTTCTTC.

Concerning this clonotype: One end of the junction varies from germline; a read error may be responsible. V is TRBV5-1 and J is TRBJ1-5; a weak D match, TRBD1 (5 bases). This CDR3 region has 15 residues. Germline CDR1 is SGHRS and CDR2 is YFSETQ. The CDR3 spells CASSFDGGWNQPRHF. DNA for the CDR3: TGCGCCAGCAGCTTTGACGGGGGTTGGAATCAGCCCCGGCATTTT.

A note on this clonotype: A single base separates this from a much larger clone, so it may be a read error. V usage is TRBV5-1 and J usage is TRBJ2-4; D possibly corresponds to TRBD2 (5 bases). The CDR3 has 15 residues. From germline, CDR1 is SGHRS and CDR2 YFSETQ. V was shortened by 5 bases and J by 2 bases, with 14 bases between the two germline ends. CDR3 residues: CASRRMEASKNIQYF. CDR3 sequence (DNA): TGCGCCAGCAGGAGGATGGAGGCTTCCAAAAACATTCAGTACTTC.

This chain links TRBV2 with TRBJ1-5, with D possibly matching TRBD1 (5 bases). Germline V gives CDR1 SNHLY, CDR2 FYNNEI. V was pared by 9 bases and J by 1 base, with 10 bases between. This CDR3 spans 13 amino acids. The CDR3 DNA reads TGTGCCAGTCAGGGACTGAGCAATCAGCCCCAGCATTTT. Its protein product is CASQGLSNQPQHF.

This rearrangement joins TRBV7-9 to TRBJ1-1; 8 bases agree with TRBD1. V gave up 2 bases and J gave up 6 bases; unmatched junction bases: 5. The CDR3 totals 14 residues. The V gene's germline CDR1 is SEHNR and CDR2 FQNEAQ (reference sequence). CDR3 nucleotides: TGTGCCAGCAGCTTAACAGGGGGTATGGCTGAAGCTTTCTTT. This sequence encodes CASSLTGGMAEAFF. The full variable domain, completed using reference TRBV7-9 and TRBJ1-1, is DTGVSQNPRHKITKRGQNVTFRCDPISEHNRLYWYRQTLGQGPEFLTYFQNEAQLEKSRLLSDRFSAERPKGSFSTLEIQRTEQGDSAMYLCASSLTGGMAEAFFGQGTRLTVV.

This clonotype showed up many times. V is TRBV9 and J is TRBJ2-1; D gene unclear. This CDR3 contains 12 residues. CDR1 SGDLS and CDR2 YYNGEE come from the germline V gene. The CDR3 spells CVCSVVGSEQFF. The CDR3 DNA reads as TGTGTGTGCAGCGTGGTAGGGTCTGAGCAGTTCTTC.

To note about this clonotype: A junction boundary mismatches the germline segment, possibly from a read error. The rearrangement uses TRBV7-2 and TRBJ2-7; D is undetermined. The CDR3 contains 15 residues. Germline CDR1 reads SGHTA; CDR2 reads FQGNSA. The CDR3 nucleotides are TGTGCCGGCAGCTTAGGCGCGGAGCCGATCTACGAGCAGTACTTC. Translating it yields CAGSLGAEPIYEQYF.

The chain recombines TRBV12-3 or TRBV12-4 with TRBJ2-1, with 14 positions matching TRBD2. Near its end, the DNA agrees better with TRBJ2-7, so the J call may be wrong. CDR3 length equals 17 residues. The CDR3 reads CASSSTSGRATYNEQYF. CDR3 DNA sequence: TGTGCCAGCAGCTCGACTAGCGGGAGGGCCACCTACAATGAGCAGTACTTC.

This chain uses TRBV7-9 with TRBJ2-4; 11 bases map to TRBD1. TRBJ2-5 explains the end of the DNA better; the J call may be wrong. CDR3 length: 14 residues. Germline assignment: CDR1 SEHNR and CDR2 FQNEAQ (reference sequence). This CDR3 is CASSRGQGGETQYF. DNA for the CDR3: TGTGCCAGCAGCCGGGGACAGGGGGGAGAGACCCAGTACTTC.

The genes are TRBV5-1 and TRBJ2-7, with a weak D call TRBD2 (6 bases). Trimming cost V 5 bases and J 1 base, with 13 bases left between them. The germline CDR1 and CDR2 sequences are SGHRS and YFSETQ. The CDR3 sequence is 14 residues long. The CDR3 DNA is TGCGCCAGCAGTCGGGACGGAGGGTCCTACGAGCAGTACTTC. Protein product: CASSRDGGSYEQYF.

This chain's CDR3 is CASSPPGQPYRYEQYF. The CDR3 coding sequence is TGTGCCAGCTCACCACCCGGACAGCCCTACCGCTACGAGCAGTACTTC. The rearrangement uses TRBV18 and TRBJ2-7; possible D gene TRBD1, 6 bases. Germline V CDR1 and CDR2: KGHSH, LQKENI. V gave up 0 bases and J gave up 3 bases, with 15 bases separating them. The CDR3 is made up of 16 amino acids.

J is TRBJ1-2 and V is TRBV12-3 or TRBV12-4; unclear D gene. Trimming cost V 6 bases and J 1 base, with 21 bases left between them. The CDR3 runs 17 residues. The CDR3 DNA reads TGTGCCAGCAGGCCTTTCGGGGTTGAGGGTGTTAACTATGGCTACACCTTC. Translated: CASRPFGVEGVNYGYTF.

This clonotype was seen only once. The rearrangement joins TRBV9 to TRBJ1-2, with D perhaps matching TRBD1 (6 bases). The V end was cut by 0 bases, the J end by 6 bases, with 18 bases between. Germline lookup yields CDR1 SGDLS and CDR2 YYNGEE. The CDR3 is made up of 16 amino acids. For the CDR3, the DNA is TGTGCCAGCAGCGTAGTCCCGCTACCGGGGGCCCATGGCTACACCTTC. Its protein product is CASSVVPLPGAHGYTF.